This TCR beta chain was recorded in a study of cytomegalovirus exposure and HLA in healthy donors. Overall study: Later, an analysis reported that the 130 or so validation repertoires had used the same platform as the roughly 700 first-cohort repertoires. General study points: Accounts indicate the classifier identified cytomegalovirus status with strong specificity and sensitivity. The study flagged about 150 TCR beta chains as cytomegalovirus-associated.

The CDR3 sequence is 15 residues long. V lost 3 bases and J lost 2; bases outside the gene matches: 7. Germline V gene sequence: CDR1 LNHNV, CDR2 YYDKDF (reference sequence). Some clones are missing from TCRdb's copy, which holds only in-frame ones; the method was immunoSEQ multiplex PCR. The sample yields more than 55,000 clones, about 96% seen once. Of note for this clone: The antigen is unknown.

The sample consisted of PBMCs. The receptor's source is a man aged 18-30 years in good health and CMV-seronegative. This chain links TRBV15 with TRBJ2-7; TRBD1 matches 7 bases. CDR3 coding DNA: TGTGCCACCAGCAGTTGGACAGGCGCTACCTACGAGCAGTACTTC. Amino acid sequence: CATSSWTGATYEQYF.